The 18 T cell receptor beta chains below come from one sample, sequenced in a study of cytomegalovirus exposure and HLA in healthy donors. The PCR contained 60 Vbeta and 13 Jbeta primers. The method was immunoSEQ multiplex PCR; TCRdb's version includes in-frame clones alone and lacks a portion of them. Of about 130,000 clones listed, roughly four fifths are singletons. The sample was PBMCs. All receptors derive from a man aged 30 to 39 in good health and CMV-seronegative.

V is TRBV7-9 and J is TRBJ1-5, with D maybe TRBD1 (6 bases). This CDR3 is built from 13 residues. Germline values: CDR1 SEHNR, CDR2 FQNEAQ (reference sequence). V gave up 4 bases and J gave up 10 bases, with 14 bases separating them. The CDR3 sequence: CASSSYREYPQHF. The CDR3 bases are TGTGCCAGCAGCTCCTACAGGGAATACCCCCAGCATTTT.

This chain connects TRBV6-1 to TRBJ2-3, with D perhaps TRBD1 (5 bases). The CDR3 length is 15 residues. Germline loops: CDR1 MNHNS, CDR2 SASEGT. V lost 3 bases to trimming and J lost 2 bases, with 12 bases between them. The CDR3, as DNA: TGTGCCAGCAGTGAGGGAAGACAGATCACAGATACGCAGTATTTT. Residues: CASSEGRQITDTQYF.

The chain links TRBV19 to TRBJ2-2, with TRBD2 matching over 7 bases. The CDR3 is 14 residues long. V lost 6 bases to trimming and J lost 3 bases; unmatched junction nucleotides: 4. Germline loops: CDR1 LNHDA, CDR2 SQIVND (reference sequence). CDR3 region: CASRLAYHTGELFF. The CDR3 DNA is TGTGCCAGTAGACTAGCGTACCACACCGGGGAGCTGTTTTTT.

The chain is built from TRBV6-5 and TRBJ1-2; TRBD1 matches 7 bases. Germline trimming cut 8 bases from V and 7 bases from J; bases unmatched to any gene: 7. Germline assignment: CDR1 MNHEY and CDR2 SVGAGI. This CDR3 has 12 residues. The CDR3 reads CASGRTGVGYTF. CDR3 bases: TGTGCCAGCGGCCGAACAGGGGTTGGCTACACCTTC.

This clone was observed a handful of times. V usage is TRBV7-2 and J usage is TRBJ2-7, with TRBD2 matching over 7 bases. The V and J ends lost 5 bases and 3 bases, in that order; junction bases with no gene match: 16. CDR1 is SGHTA and CDR2 is FQGNSA in the germline V gene. The CDR3 is 17 amino acids. The CDR3 DNA sequence: TGTGCCAGCAGCGCATCAGCGGGGCACCTCACCCGCTACGAGCAGTACTTC. It specifies CASSASAGHLTRYEQYF.

The chain carries TRBV5-4 and TRBJ2-5; TRBD2 matches 14 bases. The CDR3 is made up of 19 amino acids. After removal of 4 bases from V and 8 bases from J, the junction contained 19 bases not matched to a gene. Germline CDR1 is SGHNT and CDR2 is YYREEE (reference sequence). Written as DNA, the CDR3 is TGTGCCAGCAGCCCCAAGACTAGCGGGAGGGCCGCCTCTGGAACTACCCAGTACTTC. Its protein product is CASSPKTSGRAASGTTQYF.

The rearrangement joins TRBV18 to TRBJ2-7, with TRBD1 as a possible D gene (5 bases). The length of the CDR3 is 15 residues. V was trimmed by 2 bases and J by 3 bases, leaving 14 bases between them. Germline CDR1 and CDR2: KGHSH and LQKENI. DNA for the CDR3: TGTGCCAGCTCACCAAGGGGTCTCCAAATCTACGAGCAGTACTTC. Translation gives CASSPRGLQIYEQYF.

The CDR3 DNA reads TGTGCCAGCAGTTTAGTACTAGCGGGAGTTTTGTACGAGCAGTACTTC. This translates into CASSLVLAGVLYEQYF. V gene TRBV27 combines with J gene TRBJ2-7; TRBD2 aligns across 11 bases. Germline V lookup: CDR1 MNHEY, CDR2 SMNVEV (reference sequence). V gave up 2 bases and J gave up 4 bases; unmatched junction bases: 7. The CDR3 is made up of 16 amino acids.

The genes are TRBV2 and TRBJ1-2, with a tentative D call TRBD1 (5 bases). V lost 9 bases and J 4 bases, leaving 15 bases between the germline ends. The germline CDR1 and CDR2 sequences are SNHLY and FYNNEI. This CDR3 spans 13 amino acids. The DNA of the CDR3 is TGTGCCAGGCCAGCCTCAGACAGCTATGGCTACACCTTC. Protein: CARPASDSYGYTF.

The rearrangement uses TRBV5-4 and TRBJ1-5, with D maybe TRBD1 (6 bases). The CDR3 contains 16 residues. The germline gives CDR1 SGHNT, CDR2 YYREEE (reference sequence). Trimming left V 2 bases short and J 1 base short, with 13 bases between. This CDR3 reads CASSFGGGGSNQPQHF. For the CDR3, the DNA is TGTGCCAGCAGCTTTGGAGGGGGGGGCAGCAATCAGCCCCAGCATTTT.

The V and J genes are TRBV27 and TRBJ1-2, with TRBD1 as a possible D gene (5 bases). The CDR3 is 14 residues long. Germline V CDR1 and CDR2: MNHEY, SMNVEV (reference sequence). The V and J ends lost 1 base and 8 bases respectively, with 14 bases between them. The CDR3 DNA reads as TGTGCCAGCAGTTTATTGGGGGGAGCGGGCGGCTACACCTTC. It yields the protein CASSLLGGAGGYTF.

The chain is built from TRBV29-1 and TRBJ2-5; tentative D call: TRBD2 (6 bases). The CDR3 consists of 13 residues. CDR1 and CDR2 from the germline V gene are SQVTM and ANQGSEA. The ends were cut back, 8 bases at V and 3 bases at J, with 16 bases in the middle. The CDR3, as DNA: TGCAGCACCGCCACTCGGGGGAAAGAGACCCAGTACTTC. Translating it yields CSTATRGKETQYF.

The CDR3, as DNA: TGCGCCAGCACCCAGCTTACGGGACAGGGGGTTGACGGGGAGCTGTTTTTT. This sequence encodes CASTQLTGQGVDGELFF. The rearrangement joins TRBV5-1 to TRBJ2-2; 11 positions agree with TRBD1. Germline V CDR1 and CDR2: SGHRS, YFSETQ. J was trimmed by 7 bases and V by 6 bases; bases with no gene match: 14. The length of the CDR3 is 17 residues.

The chain combines TRBV9 with TRBJ2-5; possibly TRBD1 for D (6 bases). The CDR3 contains 13 residues. CDR1 SGDLS and CDR2 YYNGEE come from the germline V gene. Trimming took 0 bases from V and 5 from J, leaving 8 bases between them. The CDR3 sequence: CASSVGGRETQYF. CDR3 nucleotides: TGTGCCAGCAGCGTAGGGGGGCGGGAGACCCAGTACTTC. Full variable domain (remainder filled in from reference TRBV9 and TRBJ2-5): DSGVTQTPKHLITATGQRVTLRCSPRSGDLSVYWYQQSLDQGLQFLIQYYNGEERAKGNILERFSAQQFPDLHSELNLSSLELGDSALYFCASSVGGRETQYFGPGTRLLVL.

CDR3 region: CASSLEEPRYGYTF. The CDR3 region has the DNA TGCGCCAGCAGCTTAGAAGAGCCCCGATATGGCTACACCTTC. The V and J genes are TRBV5-1 and TRBJ1-2; D ambiguous. The CDR3 is made up of 14 amino acids. Trimming took off 2 bases at V and 5 bases at J, with 13 bases between the two ends. CDR1 is SGHRS and CDR2 is YFSETQ in the germline V gene.

This clone came up a few times. The rearrangement joins TRBV7-2 to TRBJ2-2; the D gene is possibly TRBD2 (7 bases). Germline CDR1 is SGHTA and CDR2 is FQGNSA. The V end was cut by 9 bases, the J end by 1 base, with 12 bases between. The CDR3 consists of 14 residues. In DNA, the CDR3 is TGTGCCAGGGCGGGGGCCCAGAACACCGGGGAGCTGTTTTTT. Protein: CARAGAQNTGELFF.

The V call is TRBV4-1, the J call TRBJ2-2; D is possibly TRBD2 (7 bases). The CDR3 is 19 residues long. V dropped 2 bases and J dropped 3 bases, with 22 bases sitting between them. Germline loops: CDR1 MGHRA, CDR2 YSYEKL. The CDR3 sequence is CASSQSWGLSSGYTGELFF. DNA of the CDR3: TGCGCCAGCAGCCAAAGTTGGGGGCTGTCTAGCGGATACACCGGGGAGCTGTTTTTT.

CDR3 DNA sequence: TGTGCCAGCAGCTTAGCAACAGGACAGGGCGGGAGAGCTTTCTTT. Translated, it gives CASSLATGQGGRAFF. The chain has TRBV7-2 and TRBJ1-1; 8 bases are shared with TRBD1. The CDR3 has 15 residues. V dropped 0 bases and J dropped 10; count of bases not matched to a gene: 10. Germline CDR1 and CDR2: SGHTA and FQGNSA.